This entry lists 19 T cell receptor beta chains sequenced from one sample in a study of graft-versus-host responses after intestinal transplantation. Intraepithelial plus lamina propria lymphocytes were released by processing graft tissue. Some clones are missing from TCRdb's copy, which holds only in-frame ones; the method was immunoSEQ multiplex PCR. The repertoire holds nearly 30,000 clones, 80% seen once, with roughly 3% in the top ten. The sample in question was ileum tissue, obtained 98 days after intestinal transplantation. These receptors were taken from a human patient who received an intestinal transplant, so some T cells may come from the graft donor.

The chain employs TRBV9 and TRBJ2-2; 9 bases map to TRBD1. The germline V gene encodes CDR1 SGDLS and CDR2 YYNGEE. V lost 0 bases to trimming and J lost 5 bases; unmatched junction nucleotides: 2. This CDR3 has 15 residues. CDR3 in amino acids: CASSVVGTGTGELFF. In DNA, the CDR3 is TGTGCCAGCAGCGTAGTGGGGACAGGGACCGGGGAGCTGTTTTTT.

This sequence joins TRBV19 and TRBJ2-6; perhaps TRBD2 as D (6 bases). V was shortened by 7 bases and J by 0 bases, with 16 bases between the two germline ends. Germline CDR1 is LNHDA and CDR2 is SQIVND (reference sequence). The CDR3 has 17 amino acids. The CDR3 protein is CASTGEPWGSGANVLTF. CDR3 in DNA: TGTGCCAGTACGGGGGAACCTTGGGGCTCTGGGGCCAACGTCCTGACTTTC.

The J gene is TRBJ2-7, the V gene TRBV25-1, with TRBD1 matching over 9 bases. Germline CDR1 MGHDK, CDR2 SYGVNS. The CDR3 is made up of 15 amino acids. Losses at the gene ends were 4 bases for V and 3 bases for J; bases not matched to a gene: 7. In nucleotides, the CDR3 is TGTGCCAGCAGTGGAATTGGACAGGGGTACTACGAGCAGTACTTC. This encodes CASSGIGQGYYEQYF.

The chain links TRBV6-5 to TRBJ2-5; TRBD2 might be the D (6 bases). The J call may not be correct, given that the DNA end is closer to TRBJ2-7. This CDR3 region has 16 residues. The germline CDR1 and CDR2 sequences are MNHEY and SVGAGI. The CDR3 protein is CASSSRPGTSSYEQYF. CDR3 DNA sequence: TGTGCCAGCAGTTCGCGACCCGGGACTTCTTCCTACGAGCAGTACTTC.

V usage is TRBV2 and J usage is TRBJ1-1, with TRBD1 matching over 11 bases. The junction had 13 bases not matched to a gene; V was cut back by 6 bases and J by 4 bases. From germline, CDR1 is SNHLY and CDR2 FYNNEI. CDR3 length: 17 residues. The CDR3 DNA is TGTGCCAGCAGCCCGGTGGGACAGGGGGATAAGAGCACTGAAGCTTTCTTT. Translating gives CASSPVGQGDKSTEAFF.

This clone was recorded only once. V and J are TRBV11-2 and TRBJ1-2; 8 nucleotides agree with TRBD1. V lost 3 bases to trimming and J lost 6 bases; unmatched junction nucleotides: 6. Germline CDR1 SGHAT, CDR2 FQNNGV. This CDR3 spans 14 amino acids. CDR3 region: CASSFPSGGNGYTF. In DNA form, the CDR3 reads TGTGCCAGCAGCTTCCCTTCAGGGGGCAATGGCTACACCTTC.

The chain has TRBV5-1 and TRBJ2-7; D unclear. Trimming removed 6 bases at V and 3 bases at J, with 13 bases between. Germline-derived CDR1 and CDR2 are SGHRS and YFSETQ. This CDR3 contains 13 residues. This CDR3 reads CASTSGSRYEQYF. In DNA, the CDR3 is TGCGCCAGCACTTCAGGTAGTCGCTACGAGCAGTACTTC.

CDR3 nucleotide sequence: TGTGCCTGGAGCGAGGACATCAATGAGCAGTTCTTC. It codes for CAWSEDINEQFF. The V gene is TRBV30, the J gene TRBJ2-1; the D gene is possibly TRBD1 (5 bases). The CDR3 sequence is 12 residues long. V was pared by 3 bases and J by 6 bases, with 9 bases between. Germline V gene data show CDR1 as GTSNPN and CDR2 as SVGIG (reference sequence).

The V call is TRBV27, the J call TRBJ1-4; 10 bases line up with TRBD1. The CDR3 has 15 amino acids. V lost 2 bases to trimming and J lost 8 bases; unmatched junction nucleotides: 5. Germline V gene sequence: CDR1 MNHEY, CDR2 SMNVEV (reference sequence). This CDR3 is CASSLGTGEAEKLFF. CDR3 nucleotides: TGTGCCAGCAGTTTAGGGACAGGGGAAGCCGAAAAACTGTTTTTT.

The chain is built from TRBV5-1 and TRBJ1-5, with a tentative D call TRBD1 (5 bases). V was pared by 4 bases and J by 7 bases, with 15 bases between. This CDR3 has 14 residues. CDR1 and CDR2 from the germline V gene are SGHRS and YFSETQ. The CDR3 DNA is TGCGCCAGCAGCCGACACCCAGGGAAGCAGCCCCAGCATTTT. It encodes CASSRHPGKQPQHF.

CDR3 DNA: TGTGCCACCAGCTCCCGGACTGCCGACACAGATACGCAGTATTTT. Its protein product is CATSSRTADTDTQYF. The chain couples TRBV15 to TRBJ2-3, with a weak D call TRBD2 (5 bases). Between the trimmed V and J ends, which lost 5 bases and 2 bases, there was a span of 14 bases. Germline CDR1 LNHNV, CDR2 YYDKDF (reference sequence). The CDR3 spans 15 residues.

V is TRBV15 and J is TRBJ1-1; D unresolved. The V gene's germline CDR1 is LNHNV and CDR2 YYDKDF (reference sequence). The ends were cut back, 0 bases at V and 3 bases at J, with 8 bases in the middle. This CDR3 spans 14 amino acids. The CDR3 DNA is TGTGCCACCAGCAGAGATATTGGGTACACTGAAGCTTTCTTT. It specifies CATSRDIGYTEAFF.

The CDR3 protein is CASSPPGLAGGLETQYF. The CDR3 DNA is TGTGCCAGCAGCCCCCCGGGACTAGCGGGGGGTTTGGAGACCCAGTACTTC. This chain joins TRBV25-1 and TRBJ2-5, with 15 bases identical to TRBD2. This CDR3 is built from 17 residues. Germline V lookup: CDR1 MGHDK, CDR2 SYGVNS. Trimming took 6 bases from V and 5 from J; bases not matched to a gene: 10.

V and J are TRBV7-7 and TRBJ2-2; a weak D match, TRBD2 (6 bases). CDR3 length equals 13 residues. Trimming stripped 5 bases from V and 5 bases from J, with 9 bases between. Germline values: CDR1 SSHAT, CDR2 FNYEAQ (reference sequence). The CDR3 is CASSHGGTGELFF. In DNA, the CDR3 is TGTGCCAGCAGCCACGGGGGTACCGGGGAGCTGTTTTTT.

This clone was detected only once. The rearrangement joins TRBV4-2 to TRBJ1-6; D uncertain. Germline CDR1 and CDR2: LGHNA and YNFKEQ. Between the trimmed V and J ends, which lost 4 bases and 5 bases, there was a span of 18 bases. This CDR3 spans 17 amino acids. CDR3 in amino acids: CASSRRLRGLHNSPLHF. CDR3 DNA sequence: TGTGCCAGCAGCCGGAGACTCCGGGGTCTTCATAATTCACCCCTCCACTTT.

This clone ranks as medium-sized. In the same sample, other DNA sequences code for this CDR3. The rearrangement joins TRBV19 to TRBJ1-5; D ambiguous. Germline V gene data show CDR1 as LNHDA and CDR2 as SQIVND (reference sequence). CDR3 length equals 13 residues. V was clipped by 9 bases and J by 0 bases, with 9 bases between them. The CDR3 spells CASRVDSNQPQHF. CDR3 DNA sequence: TGTGCCAGCCGAGTTGATAGCAATCAGCCCCAGCATTTT.

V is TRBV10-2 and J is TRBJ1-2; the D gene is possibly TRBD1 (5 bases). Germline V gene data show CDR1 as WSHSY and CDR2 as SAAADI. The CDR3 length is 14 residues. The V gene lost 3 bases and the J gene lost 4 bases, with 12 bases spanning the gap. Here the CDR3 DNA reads TGCGCCAGCAGTGATGGGGGGGTTCTCTATGGCTACACCTTC. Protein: CASSDGGVLYGYTF.

CDR3 loop: CASSLGWVGTDTQYF. CDR3 sequence (DNA): TGTGCCAGCAGCTTAGGGTGGGTCGGCACAGATACGCAGTATTTT. This rearrangement joins TRBV5-4 to TRBJ2-3; no definite D call. The CDR3 is made up of 15 amino acids. Germline V lookup: CDR1 SGHNT, CDR2 YYREEE (reference sequence). V dropped 2 bases and J dropped 1 base, with 11 bases sitting between them.

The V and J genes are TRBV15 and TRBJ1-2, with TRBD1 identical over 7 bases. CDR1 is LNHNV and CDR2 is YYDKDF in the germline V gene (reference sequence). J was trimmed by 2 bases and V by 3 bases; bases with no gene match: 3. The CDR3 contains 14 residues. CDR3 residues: CATSRTGQNYGYTF. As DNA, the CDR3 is TGTGCCACCAGCAGGACGGGACAGAACTATGGCTACACCTTC.